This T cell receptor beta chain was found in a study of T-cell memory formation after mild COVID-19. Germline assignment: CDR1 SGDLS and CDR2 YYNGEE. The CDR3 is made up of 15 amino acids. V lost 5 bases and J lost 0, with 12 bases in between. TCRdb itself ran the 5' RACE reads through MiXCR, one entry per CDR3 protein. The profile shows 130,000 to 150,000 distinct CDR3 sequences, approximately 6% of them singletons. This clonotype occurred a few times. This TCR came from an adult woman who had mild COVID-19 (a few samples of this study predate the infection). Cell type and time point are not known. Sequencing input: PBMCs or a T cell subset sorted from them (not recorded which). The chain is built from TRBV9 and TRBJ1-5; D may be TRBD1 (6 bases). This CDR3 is CASSSGGPSNQPQHF. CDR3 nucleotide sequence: TGTGCCAGCAGTTCCGGGGGCCCTAGCAATCAGCCCCAGCATTTT.